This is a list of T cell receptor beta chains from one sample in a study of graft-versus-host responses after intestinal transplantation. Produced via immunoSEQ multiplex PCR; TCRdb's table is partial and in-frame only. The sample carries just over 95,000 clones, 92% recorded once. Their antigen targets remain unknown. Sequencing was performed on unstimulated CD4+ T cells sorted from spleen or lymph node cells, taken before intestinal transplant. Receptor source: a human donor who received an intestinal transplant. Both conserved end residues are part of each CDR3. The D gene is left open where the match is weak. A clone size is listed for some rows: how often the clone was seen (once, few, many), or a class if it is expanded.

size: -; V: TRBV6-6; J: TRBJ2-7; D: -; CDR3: CASSQGFSYEQYF; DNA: TGTGCCAGCAGTCAGGGGTTCTCCTACGAGCAGTACTTC
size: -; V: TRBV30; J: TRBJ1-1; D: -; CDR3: CAWSVAGSGDTEAFF; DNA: TGTGCCTGGAGTGTAGCGGGCTCGGGGGACACTGAAGCTTTCTTT
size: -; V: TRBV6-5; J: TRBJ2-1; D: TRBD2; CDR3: CASKVKRGNYNEQFF; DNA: TGTGCCAGTAAGGTGAAGCGGGGGAACTACAATGAGCAGTTCTTC
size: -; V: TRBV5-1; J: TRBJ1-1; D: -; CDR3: CASSSGAMNTEAFF; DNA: TGCGCCAGCAGCTCTGGAGCCATGAACACTGAAGCTTTCTTT
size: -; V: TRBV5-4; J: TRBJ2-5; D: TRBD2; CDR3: CASSAGGLAGEGTQYF; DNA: TGTGCCAGCAGCGCGGGCGGACTAGCGGGGGAGGGGACCCAGTACTTC
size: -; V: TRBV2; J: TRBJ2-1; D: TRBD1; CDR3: CASSVRTGGNEQFF; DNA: TGTGCCAGCAGTGTCCGGACAGGGGGCAATGAGCAGTTCTTC
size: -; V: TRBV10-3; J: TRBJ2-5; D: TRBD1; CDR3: CAISEQGAGAQYF; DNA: TGTGCCATCAGTGAACAGGGGGCCGGGGCCCAGTACTTC
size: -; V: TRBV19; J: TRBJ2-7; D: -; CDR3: CASSGTPSYEQYF; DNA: TGTGCCAGTAGTGGGACACCCTCCTACGAGCAGTACTTC
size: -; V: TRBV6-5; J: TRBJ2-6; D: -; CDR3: CASRELVSGANVLTF; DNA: TGTGCCAGCCGAGAACTAGTTTCTGGGGCCAACGTCCTGACTTTC
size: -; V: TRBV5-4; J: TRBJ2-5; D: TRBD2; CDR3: CASSQRLAGEETQYF; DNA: TGTGCCAGCAGCCAAAGACTAGCGGGGGAAGAGACCCAGTACTTC
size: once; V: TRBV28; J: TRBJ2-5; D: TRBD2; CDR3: CASSLAGGGETQYF; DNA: TGTGCCAGCAGTTTAGCGGGAGGGGGAGAGACCCAGTACTTC
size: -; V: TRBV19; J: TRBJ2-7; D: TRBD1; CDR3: CASSIQGTGSYEQYF; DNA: TGTGCCAGTAGTATCCAGGGGACAGGGAGCTACGAGCAGTACTTC
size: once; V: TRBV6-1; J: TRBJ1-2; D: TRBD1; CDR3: CASRWTGPPNYGYTF; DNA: TGTGCCAGCAGATGGACAGGGCCACCTAACTATGGCTACACCTTC
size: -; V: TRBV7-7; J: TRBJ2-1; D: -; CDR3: CASSQTVYNEQFF; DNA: TGTGCCAGCAGCCAGACAGTTTACAATGAGCAGTTCTTC
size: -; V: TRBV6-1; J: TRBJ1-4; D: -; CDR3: CASRGEKLFF; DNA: TGTGCCAGCAGGGGCGAAAAACTGTTTTTT
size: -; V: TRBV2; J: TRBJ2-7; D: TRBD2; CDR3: CASSFISGGHEQYF; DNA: TGTGCCAGCAGCTTTATATCGGGGGGGCACGAGCAGTACTTC
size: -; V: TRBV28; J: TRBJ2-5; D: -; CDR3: CASMEREETQYF; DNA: TGTGCCAGCATGGAGCGGGAAGAGACCCAGTACTTC
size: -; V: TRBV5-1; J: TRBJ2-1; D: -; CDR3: CASSRLAVNEQFF; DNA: TGCGCCAGCAGTAGGCTAGCAGTAAATGAGCAGTTCTTC
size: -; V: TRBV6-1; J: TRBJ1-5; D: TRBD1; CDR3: CASSPTGVSNQPQHF; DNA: TGTGCCAGCAGCCCGACAGGGGTAAGCAATCAGCCCCAGCATTTT
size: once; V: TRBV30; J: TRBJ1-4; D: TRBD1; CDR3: CAWSIYVAGGVEKLFF; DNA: TGTGCCTGGAGTATTTATGTGGCAGGGGGCGTCGAAAAACTGTTTTTT
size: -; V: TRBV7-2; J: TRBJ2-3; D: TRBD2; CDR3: CASSFIAGGPTYTDTQYF; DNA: TGTGCCAGCAGCTTCATAGCGGGGGGCCCGACGTACACAGATACGCAGTATTTT
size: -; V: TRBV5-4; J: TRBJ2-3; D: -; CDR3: CASSAQGTDTQYF; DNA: TGTGCCAGCAGCGCTCAGGGAACAGATACGCAGTATTTT
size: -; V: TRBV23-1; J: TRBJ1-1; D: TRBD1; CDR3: CASSQIPGQGSSEAFF; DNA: TGCGCCAGCAGTCAGATACCGGGACAGGGTTCGTCTGAAGCTTTCTTT
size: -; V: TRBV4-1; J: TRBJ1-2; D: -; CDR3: CASSQTQREGLNYGYTF; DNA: TGCGCCAGCAGCCAGACCCAACGGGAAGGGCTAAACTATGGCTACACCTTC
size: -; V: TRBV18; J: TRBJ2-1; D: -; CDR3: CASSPQPGINEQFF; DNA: TGTGCCAGCTCACCCCAACCGGGGATCAATGAGCAGTTCTTC
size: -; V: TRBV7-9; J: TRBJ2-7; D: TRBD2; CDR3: CASSLVGLAGEQYF; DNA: TGTGCCAGCAGCTTAGTTGGACTAGCCGGCGAGCAGTACTTC
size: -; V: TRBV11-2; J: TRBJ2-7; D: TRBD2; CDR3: CASSKRPGGFRTSGYEQYF; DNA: TGTGCCAGCAGCAAAAGGCCGGGGGGGTTTAGGACTAGCGGCTACGAGCAGTACTTC
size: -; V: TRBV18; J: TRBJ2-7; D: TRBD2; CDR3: CASSPPVGGTYEQYF; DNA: TGTGCCAGCTCACCACCGGTGGGGGGGACCTACGAGCAGTACTTC